This T cell receptor beta chain was recovered during a study of blood T cell repertoires in COVID-19. Looking at the study overall: There were acute and convalescent COVID-19 samples, and they came from the United States, Italy and Spain. PBMCs, B-cell-depleted T cells, or T cells were the source of the cDNA or gDNA that made up the material.

Profiled with immunoSEQ multiplex PCR; TCRdb holds only in-frame clones, not every one. Seen here are around 300,000 clones, approximately 89% observed once, and the top ten hold 1.9%. The junction had 10 bases not matched to a gene; V was cut back by 1 base and J by 11 bases. The CDR3 has 15 residues. Germline CDR1 SGHVS, CDR2 FQNEAQ. Material: PBMCs or T cells enriched from blood (not recorded which). The clonotype originates from a woman aged 55-70 years who had recovered from COVID-19. The chain is built from TRBV7-8 and TRBJ2-1; TRBD2 agrees at 8 bases. The DNA for the CDR3 is TGTGCCAGCAGCTTAGTAGGCGGGGGGCACACTAAGCAGTTCTTC. This translates into CASSLVGGGHTKQFF.